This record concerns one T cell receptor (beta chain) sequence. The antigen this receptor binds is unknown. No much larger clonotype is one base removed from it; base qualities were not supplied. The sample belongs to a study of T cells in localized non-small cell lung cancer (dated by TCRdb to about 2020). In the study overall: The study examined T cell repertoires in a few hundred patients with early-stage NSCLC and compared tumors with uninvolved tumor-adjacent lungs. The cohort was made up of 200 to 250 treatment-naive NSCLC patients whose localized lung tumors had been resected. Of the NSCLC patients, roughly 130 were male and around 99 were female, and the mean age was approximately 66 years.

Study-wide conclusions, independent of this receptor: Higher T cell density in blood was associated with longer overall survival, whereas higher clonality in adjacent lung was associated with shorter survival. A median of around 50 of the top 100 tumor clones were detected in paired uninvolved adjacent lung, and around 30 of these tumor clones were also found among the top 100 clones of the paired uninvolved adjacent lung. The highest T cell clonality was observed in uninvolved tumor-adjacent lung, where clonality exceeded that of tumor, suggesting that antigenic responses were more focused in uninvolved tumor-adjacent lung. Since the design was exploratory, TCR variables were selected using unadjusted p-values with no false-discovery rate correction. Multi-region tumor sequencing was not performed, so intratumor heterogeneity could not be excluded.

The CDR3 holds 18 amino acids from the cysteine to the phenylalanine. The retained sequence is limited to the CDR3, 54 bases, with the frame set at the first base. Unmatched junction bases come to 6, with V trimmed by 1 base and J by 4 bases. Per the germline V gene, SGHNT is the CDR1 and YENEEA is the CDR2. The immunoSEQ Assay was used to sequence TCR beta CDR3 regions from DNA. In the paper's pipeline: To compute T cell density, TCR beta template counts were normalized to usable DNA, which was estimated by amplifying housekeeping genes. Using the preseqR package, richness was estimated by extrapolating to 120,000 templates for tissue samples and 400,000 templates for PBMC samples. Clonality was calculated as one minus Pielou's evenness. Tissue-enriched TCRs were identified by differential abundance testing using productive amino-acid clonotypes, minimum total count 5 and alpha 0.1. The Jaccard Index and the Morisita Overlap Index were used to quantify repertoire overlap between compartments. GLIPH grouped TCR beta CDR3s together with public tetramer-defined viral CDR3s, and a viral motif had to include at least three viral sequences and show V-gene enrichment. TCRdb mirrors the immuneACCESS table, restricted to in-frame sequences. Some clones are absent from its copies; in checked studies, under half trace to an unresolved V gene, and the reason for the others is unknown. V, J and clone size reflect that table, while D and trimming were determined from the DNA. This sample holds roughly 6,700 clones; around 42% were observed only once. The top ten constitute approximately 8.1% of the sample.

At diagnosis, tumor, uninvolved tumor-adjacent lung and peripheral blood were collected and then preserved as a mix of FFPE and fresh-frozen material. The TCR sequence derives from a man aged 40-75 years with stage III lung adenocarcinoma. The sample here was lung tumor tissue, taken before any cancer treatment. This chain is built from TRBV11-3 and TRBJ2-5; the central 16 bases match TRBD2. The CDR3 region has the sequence CASSLVGTSGGARETQYF. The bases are TGTGCCAGCAGCTTAGTCGGGACTAGCGGGGGGGCCAGAGAGACCCAGTACTTC.